What follows is one T cell receptor (beta chain) and its context. This clone was detected a few times. Its antigen has not been determined. No quality values exist for individual bases; no much larger clone is one base distant. All of the isolated RNA was reverse transcribed with the High Capacity cDNA Reverse Transcription Kit, so expressed TCRB transcripts were sequenced. Deep immunoSEQ sequencing was applied to naive, central memory and regulatory T cell samples, giving an average of around 3.4 million total reads per sample. Sorted cells were lysed in RLT buffer, and RNA was extracted using DNase-treated RNeasy Micro or Mini kits according to cell number. Each cell subset was processed on its own to prevent cross-contamination, while patient and healthy donor samples were processed together. The immunoSEQ multiplex PCR was used to amplify TCRB sequences from cDNA, yielding 87-bp fragments that span the CDR3 region. The amplicons were sequenced using the Illumina HiSeq platform. The study's own analysis went as follows. PCR bias was corrected computationally using synthetic template baselines, and reads within Hamming distance 2 were collapsed, with unmergeable singletons discarded. Reads were aligned against IMGT to assign V, D and J genes, CDR3 length and insertions or deletions at six rearrangement sites. Clonotype counts were normalized to sorted cell number within each subset before computing true diversity and Gini coefficients with the tcR R package. Repertoire sharing was quantified using the overlap coefficient calculated on TCRB nucleotide sequences. The source is immuneACCESS, and TCRdb retained only in-frame sequences with V and J called. Part of the clones is not carried over; for the studies checked, unresolved V genes explain less than half of this, and the remainder is unexplained. V and J calls and clone size are copied from that table; D and trimming were computed from the DNA. This sample is represented by almost 350,000 clones; 6.5% to 10% of them were singletons. The ten largest clones represent around 0.44% of the sample.

This entry comes from a study of beta chain features in type 1 diabetes (dated by TCRdb to the late 2010s). Background on the whole study: Mean age, gender distribution, total cell number and subset yield were not different between patients and healthy donors. Regulatory and stem cell-like memory subsets were obtained from only 8 patients and roughly 8 healthy donors, while naive and central memory subsets were obtained from all 28 donors. The study compared the TCRB repertoires of sorted circulating CD4+ T cell subsets in recently diagnosed type 1 diabetes patients with those in matched healthy donors. Across all samples, some 110,000,000 sorted cells were examined, and cell number per subset correlated strongly with RNA yield. The study at large found these results: Naive, central memory and regulatory TCRB repertoires appeared to be more alike among patients than among healthy donors. Patients with type 1 diabetes made fewer insertions and deleted more nucleotides at VDJ recombination sites, implying thymic rearrangement abnormalities. A moderate but significant shortening of TCRB CDR3 length was observed in type 1 diabetes patients in all four CD4+ subsets. Because the HLA sub-analyses included only small numbers of individuals, any influence of HLA type on TCRB rearrangement was left unresolved. Sequencing cDNA rather than genomic DNA could over-represent highly expressing activated cells, although activation and CD3 levels did not differ between groups. Shorter templates might be favored by PCR, yet because patient and control samples were amplified and corrected together, any such skew would affect both groups equally.

Ends trimmed: V by 0 bases, J by 6 bases; bases unmatched to a gene: 3. The germline V gene provides CDR1 SGHDT and CDR2 YYEEEE. From its cysteine to its phenylalanine, the CDR3 spans 16 amino acids. CDR3 DNA only is kept here, 48 bases in frame from base 1. Each donor gave one peripheral blood draw, averaging approximately 120 mL, which was collected into heparinised tubes. Using a panel that included CD45RO, CCR7, CD25, CD127, CD95 and CD27, naive, central memory, regulatory and stem cell-like memory CD4+ T cells were sorted on a BD FACSAria II. Purity was above 95% for every sorted population. Right away, PBMCs were isolated by Lymphoprep density gradient centrifugation and were stained directly, with no culture step. So that batch effects would be minimized, each experiment stained and sorted samples in pairs, pairing one healthy donor with one patient.

The chain is assembled from TRBV5-6 and TRBJ2-2, and TRBD2 matches 12 of the central bases. The receptor was isolated from a woman between 18 and 30 years old in good health. The sample was central memory CD4+ T cells from blood. The CDR3 corresponds to CASSLGLAGDAGELFF. DNA sequence: TGTGCCAGCAGCTTGGGACTAGCGGGAGACGCCGGGGAGCTGTTTTTT.